This T cell receptor (beta chain) was sequenced in a study of shared clonotypes between healthy human individuals. In its sample, this clone was seen a few times. The antigen is not known. Other DNA sequences in this sample translate to the same CDR3. Whole-study findings and limits: Researchers sampled only blood; tissue repertoires likely differ.

Clones were read by immunoSEQ multiplex PCR, and TCRdb kept only the in-frame ones, dropping some. This repertoire shows about 1.1 million clones, approximately 78% found once; its top ten account for 0.55% to 0.7%. V shed 6 bases, J shed 2 bases, and the junction held 6 bases outside the gene matches. This CDR3 comprises 15 residues. Germline-derived CDR1 and CDR2 are MDHEN and SYDVKM. The source of this sequence is a man between 18 and 29 years old in good health. Some clones in this sample may be carry-over from other donors' samples. Sequencing was performed on memory CD4+ T cells from PBMCs. The subset was: CD45RA-negative fraction. The rearrangement uses TRBV28 and TRBJ2-7; 11 bases map to TRBD2. The CDR3 loop is CASSSLAGGPYEQYF. The CDR3 nucleotides are TGTGCCAGCAGCTCTTTAGCGGGAGGGCCCTACGAGCAGTACTTC.